This paragraph covers one T cell receptor beta chain sequence. Graves' hyperthyroidism is called stable when ophthalmopathy does not progress within 18 months. Amplification of TCR beta CDR3 regions used RNA as the template. The TCR CDR3 first-round RT-PCR relied on the HTBI primer set. Each CDR3 protein is one row after TCRdb ran MiXCR on the multiplex PCR reads. Here the sample spans 500,000 to 600,000 distinct CDR3 sequences, around 42% being singletons. The sample is drawn from a study of T cells in Graves' hyperthyroidism and ophthalmopathy. Trimming cost V 5 bases and J 4 bases, with 12 bases left between them. There are 15 residues in the CDR3. Per germline, CDR1 SGHVS and CDR2 FNYEAQ.

The chain links TRBV7-6 to TRBJ2-6; no reliable D call. Sequencing used peripheral blood or thyroid tissue (not recorded which). The receptor was isolated from a woman between 18 and 29 years old with Graves' hyperthyroidism. CDR3 coding DNA: TGTGCCAGCAGCCCCCAATTTCCCGGGGCCAACGTCCTGACTTTC. The encoded protein is CASSPQFPGANVLTF.